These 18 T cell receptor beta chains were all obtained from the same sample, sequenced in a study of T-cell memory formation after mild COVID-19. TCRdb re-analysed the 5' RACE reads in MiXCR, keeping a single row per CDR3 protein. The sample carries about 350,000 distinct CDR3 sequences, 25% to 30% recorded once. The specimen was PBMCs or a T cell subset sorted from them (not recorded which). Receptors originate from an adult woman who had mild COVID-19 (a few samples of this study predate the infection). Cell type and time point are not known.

CDR3 DNA sequence: TGTGCCAGCAGCCTAACCGGCAGGGCATCCTACGAGCAGTACTTC. Amino acids: CASSLTGRASYEQYF. This sequence joins TRBV27 and TRBJ2-7; TRBD1 might be the D (5 bases). Germline assignment: CDR1 MNHEY and CDR2 SMNVEV (reference sequence). Trimming cost V 6 bases and J 1 base, with 16 bases left between them. The length of the CDR3 is 15 residues.

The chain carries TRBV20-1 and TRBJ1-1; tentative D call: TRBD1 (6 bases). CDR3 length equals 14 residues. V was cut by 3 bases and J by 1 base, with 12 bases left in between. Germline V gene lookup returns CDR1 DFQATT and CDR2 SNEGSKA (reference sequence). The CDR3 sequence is CSARTGAQNTEAFF. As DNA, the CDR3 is TGCAGTGCTAGGACAGGCGCTCAGAACACTGAAGCTTTCTTT.

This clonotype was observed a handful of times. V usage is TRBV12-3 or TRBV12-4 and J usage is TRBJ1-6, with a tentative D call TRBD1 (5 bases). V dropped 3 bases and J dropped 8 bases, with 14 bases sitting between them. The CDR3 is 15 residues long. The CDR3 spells CASSFNPGGYSPLHF. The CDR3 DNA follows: TGTGCCAGCAGTTTTAATCCGGGGGGATATTCACCCCTCCACTTT.

DNA for the CDR3: TGTGCCACCAGGGATGGGTCTACAGATACGCAGTATTTT. This sequence encodes CATRDGSTDTQYF. The V gene is TRBV24-1, the J gene TRBJ2-3, with D unclear. CDR1 and CDR2 (germline): KGHDR, SFDVKD. The CDR3 has 13 amino acids. V lost 7 bases to trimming and J lost 3 bases, with 10 bases between them.

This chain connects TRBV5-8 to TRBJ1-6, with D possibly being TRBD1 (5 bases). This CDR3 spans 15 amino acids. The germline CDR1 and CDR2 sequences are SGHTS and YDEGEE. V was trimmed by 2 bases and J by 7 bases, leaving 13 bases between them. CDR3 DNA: TGTGCCAGCAGCTTATTCGGGGGGGGAAATTCACCCCTCCACTTT. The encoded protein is CASSLFGGGNSPLHF.

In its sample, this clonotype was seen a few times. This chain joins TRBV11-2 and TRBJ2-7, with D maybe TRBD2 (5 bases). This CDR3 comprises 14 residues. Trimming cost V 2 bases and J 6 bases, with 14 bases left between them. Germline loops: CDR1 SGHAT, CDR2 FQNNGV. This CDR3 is CASSLLPSLGEQYF. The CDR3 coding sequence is TGTGCCAGCAGCTTACTACCTAGCTTGGGCGAGCAGTACTTC.

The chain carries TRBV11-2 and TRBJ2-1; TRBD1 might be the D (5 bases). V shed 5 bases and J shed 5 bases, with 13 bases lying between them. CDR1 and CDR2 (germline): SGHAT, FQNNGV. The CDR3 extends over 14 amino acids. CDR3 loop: CASSHRSKNNEQFF. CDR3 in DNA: TGTGCCAGCAGCCACAGGTCGAAAAACAATGAGCAGTTCTTC. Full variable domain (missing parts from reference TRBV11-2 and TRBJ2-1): EAGVAQSPRYKIIEKRQSVAFWCNPISGHATLYWYQQILGQGPKLLIQFQNNGVVDDSQLPKDRFSAERLKGVDSTLKIQPAKLEDSAVYLCASSHRSKNNEQFFGPGTRLTVL.

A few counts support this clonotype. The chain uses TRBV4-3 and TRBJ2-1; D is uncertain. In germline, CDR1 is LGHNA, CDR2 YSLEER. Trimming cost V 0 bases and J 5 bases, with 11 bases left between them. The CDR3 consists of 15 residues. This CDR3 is CASSQDHRPNNEQFF. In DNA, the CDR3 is TGCGCCAGCAGCCAAGATCATCGGCCGAACAATGAGCAGTTCTTC.

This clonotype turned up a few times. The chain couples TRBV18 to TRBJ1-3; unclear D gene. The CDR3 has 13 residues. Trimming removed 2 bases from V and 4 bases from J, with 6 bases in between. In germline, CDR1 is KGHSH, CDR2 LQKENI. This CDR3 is CASSPGNGNTIYF. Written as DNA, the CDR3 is TGTGCCAGCTCACCAGGGAACGGAAACACCATATATTTT.

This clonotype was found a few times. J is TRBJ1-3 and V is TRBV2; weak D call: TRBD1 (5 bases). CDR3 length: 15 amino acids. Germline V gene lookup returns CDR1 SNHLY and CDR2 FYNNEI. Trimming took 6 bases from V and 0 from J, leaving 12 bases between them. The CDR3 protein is CASRIGTVSGNTIYF. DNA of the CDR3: TGTGCCAGCAGGATCGGGACGGTCTCTGGAAACACCATATATTTT.

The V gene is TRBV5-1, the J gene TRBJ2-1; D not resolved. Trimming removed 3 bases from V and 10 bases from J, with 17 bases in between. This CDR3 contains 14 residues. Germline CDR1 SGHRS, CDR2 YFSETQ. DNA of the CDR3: TGCGCCAGCAGCTCTTTCGCCGAGGTAGGAGAGCAGTTCTTC. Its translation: CASSSFAEVGEQFF.

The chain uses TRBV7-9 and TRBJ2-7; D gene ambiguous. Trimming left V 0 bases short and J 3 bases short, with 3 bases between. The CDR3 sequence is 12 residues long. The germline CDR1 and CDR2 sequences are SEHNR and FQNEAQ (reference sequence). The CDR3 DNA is TGTGCCAGCAGCTTAGCGAACTACGAGCAGTACTTC. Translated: CASSLANYEQYF.

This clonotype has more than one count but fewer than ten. This CDR3 reads CASSRSIGHTDTQYF. CDR3 sequence (DNA): TGTGCCAGCAGCCGATCTATAGGGCACACAGATACGCAGTATTTT. The chain joins TRBV7-6 to TRBJ2-3; D gene unclear. Trimming took off 5 bases at V and 2 bases at J, with 14 bases between the two ends. The germline gives CDR1 SGHVS, CDR2 FNYEAQ. The CDR3 totals 15 residues.

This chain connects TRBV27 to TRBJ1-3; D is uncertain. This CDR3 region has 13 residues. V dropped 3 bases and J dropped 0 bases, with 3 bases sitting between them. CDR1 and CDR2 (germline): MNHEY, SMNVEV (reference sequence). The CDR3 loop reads CASSFASGNTIYF. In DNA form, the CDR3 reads TGTGCCAGCAGTTTCGCCTCTGGAAACACCATATATTTT.

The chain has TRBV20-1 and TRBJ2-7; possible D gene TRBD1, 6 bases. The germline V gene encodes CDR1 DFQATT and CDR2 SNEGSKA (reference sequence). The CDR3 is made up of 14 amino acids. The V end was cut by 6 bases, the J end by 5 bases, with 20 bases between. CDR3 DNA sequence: TGCAGTGCAACCGATCAGCGGACAGACAACGAGCAGTACTTC. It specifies CSATDQRTDNEQYF.

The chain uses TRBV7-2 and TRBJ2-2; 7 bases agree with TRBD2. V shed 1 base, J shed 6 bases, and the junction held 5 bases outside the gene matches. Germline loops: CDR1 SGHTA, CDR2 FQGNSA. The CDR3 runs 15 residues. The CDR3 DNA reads TGTGCCAGCAGCTTAGGCGGGAGTAGTCCCGGGGAGCTGTTTTTT. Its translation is CASSLGGSSPGELFF.

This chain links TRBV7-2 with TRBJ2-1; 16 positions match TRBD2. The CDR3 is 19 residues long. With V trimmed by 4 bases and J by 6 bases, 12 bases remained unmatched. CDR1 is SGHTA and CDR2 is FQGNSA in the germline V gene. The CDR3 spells CASSSLGLAGGHLGNEQFF. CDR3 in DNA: TGTGCCAGCAGCTCGCTGGGACTAGCGGGAGGGCACTTGGGCAATGAGCAGTTCTTC.

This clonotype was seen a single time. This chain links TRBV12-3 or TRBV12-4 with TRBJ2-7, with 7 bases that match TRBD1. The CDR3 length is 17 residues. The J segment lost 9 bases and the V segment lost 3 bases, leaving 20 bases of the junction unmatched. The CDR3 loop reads CASSFHLRDSRRSVQYF. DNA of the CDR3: TGTGCCAGCAGTTTTCACCTCCGGGACAGCAGACGGTCTGTGCAGTACTTC.